This T cell receptor (beta chain) emerged from a study of human T cells and chemical hapten exposure. Looking at the study overall: Epicutaneous patch tests delivered 0.01% DPC to the upper back, with evaluation at 6 days.

Broader study findings: There was no change with DPC sensitization in TCRs above 1 in 1000 frequency.

Time point of the sample: patch test 1, 2 weeks after DPC sensitization. Treatment in this sample: therapeutic diphenylcyclopropenone sensitization with weekly scalp DPC. Blood, whole and unfractionated, served as the source for total RNA extraction. This clonotype was seen a few times. The antigen remains undetermined. Per the original methods: A per-sample median of roughly 96,000 TCRs was observed, with a range of about 20,000 to 690,600. TCRdb itself ran the RACE reads through MiXCR, one entry per CDR3 protein. The authors' filters were not applied to this entry. The profile shows 40,000 to 65,000 distinct CDR3 sequences, roughly 11% of them singletons. The CDR3 runs to 11 residues. Germline values: CDR1 MNHEY, CDR2 SMNVEV (reference sequence). The V end was cut by 8 bases, the J end by 7 bases, with 12 bases between.

The rearrangement links TRBV27 to TRBJ2-7, with D possibly being TRBD2 (7 bases). The clonotype originates from a woman aged 40 to 50 with alopecia areata. Some clones in this sample may be carry-over from other donors' samples. The specimen was whole blood, collected in connection with sensitization to the hapten diphenylcyclopropenone (DPC). In DNA form, the CDR3 reads TGTGCCAGCGCTGCGGGGGCAGAGCAGTACTTC. Translated: CASAAGAEQYF.